The rows below give T cell receptor beta chains drawn from one sample of a study of control samples from healthy donors and cancer patients. TCRdb's copy holds only in-frame clones and misses some; the assay was immunoSEQ multiplex PCR. This sample has just under 65,000 clones; 85% occur once, and the top ten carry 4.5% to 7%. Material for sequencing was blood. These receptors were obtained from a man aged 35-49 years in good health. The CDR3 runs from the conserved cysteine through the conserved F or W. Each record gives: CDR3 protein, CDR3 DNA, D gene, J gene, clone size, V gene, CDR3 length. The D gene is left open where the match is weak. Size tells how often a clone was seen (once, few, many) or the class of an expanded clone, and some rows leave it out.

CASSLPGLADEQFF TGTGCCAGCAGTTTACCCGGGCTAGCTGATGAGCAGTTCTTC - TRBJ2-1 - TRBV28 14
CASSPGEVGYSPLHF TGTGCCAGCTCACCAGGAGAGGTTGGCTATTCACCCCTCCACTTT - TRBJ1-6 - TRBV18 15
CASRLFLGAGRNSPLHF TGTGCCAGCAGATTGTTTTTAGGGGCAGGTCGAAATTCACCCCTCCACTTT - TRBJ1-6 - TRBV7-2 17
CASSRRRDALGIYEQYF TGTGCCAGCAGTCGACGGAGGGACGCCTTGGGAATATACGAGCAGTACTTC - TRBJ2-7 - TRBV6-6 17
CASSLLRGEKLFF TGTGCCAGCAGTTTATTACGGGGTGAAAAACTGTTTTTT - TRBJ1-4 - TRBV28 13
CASSDDQLYEQYF TGTGCCAGCAGTGATGATCAGCTCTACGAGCAGTACTTC - TRBJ2-7 few TRBV2 13
CASSSTGVRGNTIYF TGTGCCAGCAGCTCCACAGGGGTTCGTGGAAACACCATATATTTT TRBD1 TRBJ1-3 - TRBV7-3 15
CASWREVYNEQFF TGTGCCAGCTGGAGGGAGGTTTACAATGAGCAGTTCTTC - TRBJ2-1 - TRBV2 13
CASSLEPGREKYF TGCGCCAGCAGCTTGGAACCAGGGAGGGAGAAGTACTTC TRBD2 TRBJ2-7 - TRBV5-1 13
CASSLSGDEAFF TGCGCCAGCAGCTTGTCCGGGGATGAAGCTTTCTTT - TRBJ1-1 once TRBV5-1 12
CASSQALLTSYSSYNSPLHF TGCGCCAGCAGCCAAGCTCTTTTGACGAGTTATAGCTCCTATAATTCACCCCTCCACTTT - TRBJ1-6 - TRBV4-3 20
CASSLLLGGSGNTIYF TGTGCCAGCAGCTTATTGTTAGGGGGCTCTGGAAACACCATATATTTT - TRBJ1-3 - TRBV11-2 16
CASSFRRQGEKLFF TGTGCCAGCAGCTTTAGGAGACAGGGTGAAAAACTGTTTTTT TRBD1 TRBJ1-4 - TRBV11-2 14
CASSTQGNGNQPQHF TGTGCCAGCAGCACACAGGGTAATGGCAATCAGCCCCAGCATTTT - TRBJ1-5 many TRBV7-9 15
CASSVRWEGLEQYF TGTGCCAGCAGCGTAAGGTGGGAGGGACTCGAGCAGTACTTC TRBD2 TRBJ2-7 - TRBV9 14
CASTFRQESSYNEQFF TGTGCCAGTACCTTTAGACAGGAGAGCTCCTACAATGAGCAGTTCTTC - TRBJ2-1 - TRBV19 16
CASSPSSGSYIQYF TGTGCCAGCAGCCCGTCCAGCGGGAGCTACATTCAGTACTTC TRBD2 TRBJ2-4 - TRBV11-2 14
CAWSINSPLHF TGTGCCTGGAGTATTAATTCACCCCTCCACTTT - TRBJ1-6 - TRBV30 11
CASSDSGTVEGYTF TGTGCCAGCAGCGACAGCGGGACAGTTGAGGGCTACACCTTC TRBD1 TRBJ1-2 - TRBV7-9 14
CASSTIVRLPYEQYF TGTGCCAGCAGTACTATAGTAAGGTTGCCCTACGAGCAGTACTTC - TRBJ2-7 - TRBV6-5 15
CASSLGGSGGTEAFF TGTGCCAGCAGCTTAGGAGGGTCCGGGGGCACTGAAGCTTTCTTT - TRBJ1-1 - TRBV7-9 15
CRAGTNTEAFF TGCAGGGCAGGGACGAACACTGAAGCTTTCTTT - TRBJ1-1 - TRBV20-1 11
CASRRGQGATNTEAFF TGTGCCAGTCGTAGGGGACAGGGGGCCACGAACACTGAAGCTTTCTTT TRBD1 TRBJ1-1 few TRBV19 16
CASSPGQGLSTGELFF TGTGCCAGCTCACCAGGACAGGGGTTATCCACCGGGGAGCTGTTTTTT TRBD1 TRBJ2-2 - TRBV18 16
CATSDRTETGELFF TGTGCCACCAGTGATAGGACAGAGACCGGGGAGCTGTTTTTT - TRBJ2-2 - TRBV24-1 14
CASSPLERGELFF TGTGCCAGCAGCCCGTTAGAACGCGGGGAGCTGTTTTTT - TRBJ2-2 - TRBV13 13
CASSSGLAGLQETQYF TGTGCCAGCAGCTCGGGACTAGCGGGCCTCCAAGAGACCCAGTACTTC TRBD2 TRBJ2-5 - TRBV7-3 16
CAWSVAYRSGANVLTF TGTGCCTGGAGTGTAGCTTACCGTTCTGGGGCCAACGTCCTGACTTTC - TRBJ2-6 - TRBV30 16
CASGPIILGYDEQFF TGTGCCAGCGGCCCTATCATTCTTGGGTACGATGAGCAGTTCTTC - TRBJ2-1 - TRBV7-9 15
CASSQLSSRSSYNEQFF TGTGCCAGCAGCCAACTAAGCAGTCGATCTTCCTACAATGAGCAGTTCTTC - TRBJ2-1 once TRBV11-2 17
CATVTQGSTQYF TGTGCCACCGTTACACAGGGATCGACCCAGTACTTC - TRBJ2-5 - TRBV6-5 12
CASRGRAYGYTF TGTGCCAGTAGAGGACGGGCCTATGGCTACACCTTC - TRBJ1-2 - TRBV19 12
CASGRDSTSNEQFF TGTGCTAGTGGTCGGGACTCCACGAGCAATGAGCAGTTCTTC - TRBJ2-1 - TRBV12-5 14
CASSQDLGSGANVLTF TGCGCCAGCAGCCAAGATTTGGGTTCTGGGGCCAACGTCCTGACTTTC - TRBJ2-6 - TRBV4-3 16
CASSYSPERSWTEAFF TGTGCCAGCAGTTACTCTCCCGAGAGGTCTTGGACTGAAGCTTTCTTT - TRBJ1-1 - TRBV6-6 16
CASSQDRDNYGYTF TGCGCCAGCAGCCAAGACCGGGACAACTATGGCTACACCTTC - TRBJ1-2 once TRBV4-3 14
CANPQTSGRINEQFF TGTGCCAACCCTCAGACTAGCGGGAGAATCAATGAGCAGTTCTTC TRBD2 TRBJ2-1 - TRBV11-3 15
CASSLVITGTDTQYF TGCGCCAGCAGCTTGGTTATCACAGGAACAGATACGCAGTATTTT - TRBJ2-3 - TRBV5-1 15
CASSLALGRNTEAFF TGTGCCAGCAGCTTAGCGCTTGGGAGGAACACTGAAGCTTTCTTT - TRBJ1-1 - TRBV7-9 15
CAWSKGNYGYTF TGTGCCTGGAGTAAAGGGAACTATGGCTACACCTTC - TRBJ1-2 - TRBV30 12